This TCR beta chain was found in a study of blood T cell repertoires in COVID-19 (TCRdb year 2020). At the level of the whole study: Samples covering the acute and convalescent phases of COVID-19 were provided by collaborators in the United States, Italy and Spain. The prospective study material was composed of cDNA or gDNA derived from T cells, B-cell-depleted T cells, or PBMCs. Subjects who had been exposed to COVID-19, were actively infected with it, or had recovered from it provided the deeply sampled blood TCRbeta repertoires that made up the dataset. The repertoires were released in a freely available public database intended as a resource for research on the immune response to SARS-CoV-2. The samples were drawn from two sources: the first 160 participants of the ongoing ImmuneRACE study, and some 1,300 subjects contributed by 6 global collaborators. Sample metadata almost always included a de-identified subject ID, COVID-19 status, age in years and sex. Where available, HLA class I and class II types were taken from metadata supplied by the sample provider and were not determined by assay-based typing.

At one collaborating source in Seattle, patients were enrolled during active infection and were followed longitudinally through the course of disease. Each collaborating institution followed its own protocols to collect whole blood in K2EDTA tubes. For TCRbeta analysis, collaborators shipped samples in one of three forms: frozen whole blood, isolated PBMCs, or DNA extracted from either of those sample types. TCRbeta CDR3 regions were amplified from genomic DNA by means of the immunoSEQ Assay, a bias-controlled multiplex PCR. The original pipeline was this. The number of nucleated cells in each sample was estimated from the amplification of reference gene primers within the assay. To quantify the absolute abundance of each unique TCRbeta CDR3 rearrangement, sequence reads were collapsed and filtered. For each sample, productive Simpson clonality was calculated as the square root of Simpson's diversity index over productive rearrangements. Imported from immuneACCESS, the table was reduced by TCRdb to in-frame sequences with V and J called. These copies leave out some clones; in studies compared against another copy, an unresolved V gene accounts for under half, and the cause of the remainder is not known. V, J and clone size are those of that table, while D and trimming were read from the DNA. Here the sample has over 200,000 clones; around 90% occur a single time. The top ten hold 2.5% to 3% of the sample.

Broader findings and caveats from the paper: The amount of clinical and demographic metadata varied by source and participant and was provided uncurated.

The CDR3 sequence holds 20 residues, the cysteine and phenylalanine included. Of the read, only the CDR3 DNA is kept; its 60 bases are in frame from base 1. The germline V gene provides CDR1 MNHEY and CDR2 SVGEGT. The germline V end is reduced by 4 bases and the J end by 1 base; junction bases left unmatched: 17. About this clone: Which antigen it targets is not known. There are no base qualities to consult, and no much larger clone falls within one base.

This receptor chain uses TRBV6-2 or TRBV6-3 and TRBJ2-3, with 10 middle bases fitting TRBD2. The TCR was taken from a person aged 18 to 35 with COVID-19, enrolled during active disease. Sequencing was done on a sample of peripheral blood. The CDR3 reads as follows: CASSLAFLSGRATGTDTQYF. The sequence in DNA is TGTGCCAGCAGTTTAGCTTTCCTCAGCGGGAGGGCCACTGGCACAGATACGCAGTATTTT.